This T cell receptor beta chain was identified in a study of radiation and T cells in renal cell carcinoma. Overall study context: Nephrectomy followed 15 Gy stereotactic body radiation by 4 weeks. Whole-study results and caveats: In blood, top tumor clones expanded by 2 weeks, shrinking by 4.

Germline CDR1 reads MNHEY; CDR2 reads SVGAGI. V lost 2 bases to trimming and J lost 5 bases, with 12 bases between them. The CDR3 contains 14 residues. As concerns this clone: Its antigen is still unknown.

The repertoire was sequenced with immunoSEQ multiplex PCR; TCRdb's copy has only in-frame clones and lacks some. The profile covers 130,000 to 150,000 clones, with about 87% appearing a single time and around 4.4% taken by the ten largest. Time point meaning: baseline pretreatment blood. As to treatment: 15 Gy SBRT to primary tumor, nephrectomy 4 weeks later. The TCR comes from a woman aged 70-85 years with renal cell carcinoma. The input for sequencing was blood, taken from a patient whose treatment included radiotherapy and nephrectomy. The genes are TRBV6-5 and TRBJ1-1; D is possibly TRBD1 (6 bases). The CDR3 region is CASSYNRGRTEAFF. Written as DNA, the CDR3 is TGTGCCAGCAGTTACAATCGGGGGCGGACTGAAGCTTTCTTT.